The 27 T cell receptor delta chains below were found in one sample sequenced in a study of Vδ1+ human thymocytes. Study results and limitations: Thymic TRG and TRD repertoires appeared highly polyclonal.

Sequences come from RNA converted to cDNA by reverse transcription. The CDR3 regions were amplified by multiplex PCR from V-gene primers to a constant-region primer. TCRdb re-processed the multiplex PCR reads via CATT. The sample contains 45,000 to 75,000 delta-chain clones, roughly 15% of which appear only once. For these TCRs, the target antigens are not known. Sequenced material: Vdelta1+ gamma-delta thymocytes from the thymus. Subset meaning: FACS-sorted CD3+ TCRalphabeta- TCRVdelta1+ TCRVdelta2- thymocytes. These receptors came from a girl under three years old who had congenital heart surgery.

The rearrangement uses TRDV1 and TRDJ1; 8 positions match TRDD3. V was clipped by 4 bases and J by 1 base; unmatched bases: 14. The CDR3 has 18 amino acids. Germline-derived CDR1 and CDR2 are TSWWSYY and QGS. CDR3 nucleotide sequence: TGTGCTCTTGGGGCATTCCTAAAGGGGGATAAGGGCACCGATAAACTCATCTTT. It translates to CALGAFLKGDKGTDKLIF.

The chain carries TRDV1 and TRDJ1; 13 bases are a match to TRDD3. There are 22 residues in the CDR3. V trimming: 1 base; J trimming: 0 bases; junction bases outside the gene matches: 17. The germline gives CDR1 TSWWSYY, CDR2 QGS. In nucleotides, the CDR3 is TGTGCTCTTGGGGAACGGCCCTACTTTACTGGGGGATACGCGTCGGACACCGATAAACTCATCTTT. Residues: CALGERPYFTGGYASDTDKLIF.

This clone was recorded a few times. V gene TRDV1 combines with J gene TRDJ1; D remains ambiguous. Germline lookup yields CDR1 TSWWSYY and CDR2 QGS. The CDR3 has 14 residues. V lost 6 bases, J lost 0 bases, and 11 bases lay in between. CDR3 in DNA: TGTGCTCTTGGCCCTGCTCTGTACACCGATAAACTCATCTTT. This codes for CALGPALYTDKLIF.

This clone was counted between two and nine times. The chain couples TRDV1 to TRDJ1, with 10 bases aligning to TRDD3. V shed 2 bases and J 0 bases; nucleotides not matched to a gene: 15. The CDR3 is 20 amino acids. Per the germline V gene, CDR1 is TSWWSYY and CDR2 is QGS. The CDR3 loop reads CALGETEYPRLGDYTDKLIF. The CDR3 nucleotides read TGTGCTCTTGGGGAAACTGAATATCCCCGACTGGGGGATTACACCGATAAACTCATCTTT.

The gene calls are TRDV1 and TRDJ1, with TRDD3 matching over 9 bases. The CDR3 is 23 amino acids. Looked up from germline, CDR1 is TSWWSYY and CDR2 is QGS. J gave up 0 bases and V 4 bases, and 27 bases lay outside the gene matches. This chain's CDR3 is CALGAPGIPTLVLGDSYTDKLIF. The CDR3 region has the DNA TGTGCTCTTGGGGCCCCGGGAATTCCTACTCTGGTACTGGGGGACTCGTACACCGATAAACTCATCTTT.

This clone was picked up a small number of times. One junction end disagrees with the germline gene, perhaps due to a read error. The V and J genes are TRDV1 and TRDJ1, with TRDD3 as a possible D gene (6 bases). CDR3 length: 19 amino acids. Germline CDR1 and CDR2: TSWWSYY and QGS. CDR3 coding DNA: TGTGCTCTTGGGGAACTCCCGACATCGGGGGAACCGTACACCGATAAACCCATCTTT. This gives the protein CALGELPTSGEPYTDKPIF.

The chain carries TRDV1 and TRDJ1; D not certain. The germline gives CDR1 TSWWSYY, CDR2 QGS. V was pared by 0 bases and J by 7 bases, with 9 bases between. The CDR3 is 13 residues long. CDR3 coding DNA: TGTGCTCTTGGGGAACTTCCGAGGGGTAAACTCATCTTT. Amino acids: CALGELPRGKLIF.

The chain uses TRDV1 and TRDJ1, with D tentatively TRDD2 (5 bases). The V and J ends lost 0 bases and 0 bases respectively, with 14 bases between them. The germline V gene encodes CDR1 TSWWSYY and CDR2 QGS. The CDR3 spans 17 residues. Here the CDR3 reads CALGELAFFPYTDKLIF. CDR3 sequence (DNA): TGTGCTCTTGGGGAACTGGCCTTCTTCCCGTACACCGATAAACTCATCTTT.

V usage is TRDV1 and J usage is TRDJ1; perhaps TRDD2 as D (5 bases). CDR3 length: 17 amino acids. Trimming pared 2 bases from V and 2 bases from J, leaving 18 bases between. The V gene's germline CDR1 is TSWWSYY and CDR2 QGS. CDR3 bases: TGTGCTCTTGGGGAATCTCCCTACAAGAGGAGGACCGATAAACTCATCTTT. This translates into CALGESPYKRRTDKLIF.

Sample share makes this clone medium-sized. In the same sample, other DNA sequences code for this CDR3. The chain is built from TRAV29/DV5 and TRDJ1; no clear D. The V end lost 1 base, the J end lost 5 bases, and 24 bases lay between the germline ends. CDR1 and CDR2 from the germline V gene are NSMFDY and ISSIKDK. This CDR3 comprises 17 residues. The CDR3 loop is CAASPTTPIRFGDKLIF. For the CDR3, the DNA is TGTGCAGCAAGCCCCACCACTCCCATTCGCTTCGGGGATAAACTCATCTTT.

This chain joins TRDV1 and TRDJ1; weak D call: TRDD3 (6 bases). Per germline, CDR1 TSWWSYY and CDR2 QGS. CDR3 size: 20 residues. V gave up 1 base and J gave up 3 bases, with 27 bases separating them. The CDR3 loop is CALGERGRPTRKILADKLIF. CDR3 bases: TGTGCTCTTGGGGAACGGGGGAGACCTACGAGAAAGATACTGGCCGATAAACTCATCTTT.

The V call is TRDV1, the J call TRDJ1; 11 nucleotides match TRDD3. CDR1 is TSWWSYY and CDR2 is QGS in the germline V gene. This CDR3 has 19 amino acids. Trimming cost V 4 bases and J 2 bases; bases outside gene matches: 15. CDR3 sequence reads: CALGGSLRWGIRETDKLIF. As DNA, the CDR3 is TGTGCTCTTGGGGGCAGTCTACGTTGGGGGATACGTGAAACCGATAAACTCATCTTT.

V gene TRDV1 combines with J gene TRDJ1; the match to TRDD3 covers 10 bases. The CDR3 sequence is 20 residues long. Germline V gene lookup returns CDR1 TSWWSYY and CDR2 QGS. Trimming at V came to 1 base and at J to 2 bases, leaving 16 bases not matched to a gene. CDR3 coding DNA: TGTGCTCTTGGGGAACGCTACGACTTTACTGGGGGATTAAGGACCGATAAACTCATCTTT. Residues: CALGERYDFTGGLRTDKLIF.

The V gene is TRDV1, the J gene TRDJ1, with D tentatively TRDD3 (5 bases). CDR1 TSWWSYY and CDR2 QGS come from the germline V gene. Trimming pared 2 bases from V and 1 base from J, leaving 23 bases between. This CDR3 spans 19 amino acids. CDR3 DNA: TGTGCTCTTGGGGAAAGGGTTCGATGGGTACTGGCCTCCACCGATAAACTCATCTTT. It is translated as CALGERVRWVLASTDKLIF.

J is TRDJ1 and V is TRDV1, with 8 bases identical to TRDD2. Per germline, CDR1 TSWWSYY and CDR2 QGS. The junction had 21 bases not matched to a gene; V was cut back by 2 bases and J by 1 base. This CDR3 has 21 amino acids. This CDR3 is CALGELNFLRGAGAFTDKLIF. The CDR3 DNA reads TGTGCTCTTGGGGAATTAAACTTCCTACGTGGGGCTGGGGCTTTCACCGATAAACTCATCTTT.

This clone showed up just a few times. This sequence joins TRAV29/DV5 and TRDJ1, with a weak D call TRDD3 (6 bases). This CDR3 comprises 19 residues. Germline loops: CDR1 NSMFDY, CDR2 ISSIKDK. Trimming removed 3 bases from V and 2 bases from J, with 29 bases in between. CDR3 sequence: CAAIPLFLSGDSKTDKLIF. The DNA for the CDR3 is TGTGCAGCAATCCCTCTTTTCCTCTCTGGGGACTCCAAAACCGATAAACTCATCTTT.

This clone turned up a few times. V usage is TRDV1 and J usage is TRDJ1; 13 bases line up with TRDD3. The germline V gene encodes CDR1 TSWWSYY and CDR2 QGS. After removal of 5 bases from V and 3 bases from J, the junction contained 27 bases not matched to a gene. The CDR3 runs 23 residues. The CDR3 DNA follows: TGTGCTCTTGGGCCGGGAGTTTCCGTCGCCTACTGGGGGATACGCGAGATGTCCGATAAACTCATCTTT. This codes for CALGPGVSVAYWGIREMSDKLIF.

J is TRDJ1 and V is TRDV1; D may be TRDD3 (6 bases). Germline lookup yields CDR1 TSWWSYY and CDR2 QGS. With 4 bases removed from V and 0 bases from J, the gap between germline ends came to 24 bases. The CDR3 consists of 19 residues. CDR3 protein: CALGVPGDTTSYYTDKLIF. As DNA, the CDR3 is TGTGCTCTTGGGGTCCCGGGGGACACAACATCTTACTACACCGATAAACTCATCTTT.

This clone was seen more than once but under ten times. V and J are TRDV1 and TRDJ1; 11 bases map to TRDD3. Trimming at V came to 4 bases and at J to 1 base, leaving 17 bases not matched to a gene. The CDR3 is made up of 20 amino acids. CDR1 and CDR2 (germline): TSWWSYY, QGS. CDR3 DNA sequence: TGTGCTCTTGGGGTCAGGAATCCTTACTGGGGGATAGGACCCACCGATAAACTCATCTTT. It encodes CALGVRNPYWGIGPTDKLIF.

This chain links TRDV1 with TRDJ1; 9 nucleotides line up with TRDD3. CDR3 length: 21 residues. Germline V gene lookup returns CDR1 TSWWSYY and CDR2 QGS. V gave up 3 bases and J gave up 0 bases; unmatched junction bases: 20. The CDR3 loop reads CALGERSIPFRGDTNTDKLIF. The CDR3 coding sequence is TGTGCTCTTGGGGAGCGATCCATACCCTTTAGGGGGGATACTAACACCGATAAACTCATCTTT.

This sequence joins TRDV1 and TRDJ1; 13 bases map to TRDD3. This CDR3 region has 25 residues. Germline lookup yields CDR1 TSWWSYY and CDR2 QGS. Trimming at V came to 3 bases and at J to 8 bases, leaving 36 bases not matched to a gene. The CDR3 sequence is CALGDSSYLIVLGDTSSWATGKLIF. The CDR3 DNA follows: TGTGCTCTTGGGGACTCTTCCTACCTGATCGTACTGGGGGATACGAGTAGCTGGGCCACGGGGAAACTCATCTTT.

This clone has more than one count but fewer than ten. The rearrangement links TRDV1 to TRDJ1; 10 nucleotides line up with TRDD3. Germline V gene lookup returns CDR1 TSWWSYY and CDR2 QGS. This CDR3 region has 20 residues. The V segment lost 4 bases and the J segment 5 bases; nucleotides outside the gene matches: 22. The chain's CDR3 is CALGAPGELPTLGDRDKLIF. CDR3 DNA sequence: TGTGCTCTTGGGGCCCCGGGGGAGCTTCCTACGCTGGGGGATAGAGATAAACTCATCTTT.

This clone is labeled as medium-sized. This sequence joins TRDV2 and TRDJ1; the D is unclear. CDR3 length: 17 amino acids. CDR1 is GEAIGNYY, CDR2 EKD, per germline. The V end lost 1 base, the J end lost 0 bases, and 17 bases lay between the germline ends. CDR3 protein: CACDTPRAPPYTDKLIF. The CDR3 nucleotides are TGTGCCTGTGACACGCCTCGGGCTCCCCCGTACACCGATAAACTCATCTTT.

This clone was found a few times. The chain joins TRDV1 to TRDJ1, with 8 bases matching TRDD3. Trimming at V came to 0 bases and at J to 5 bases, leaving 8 bases not matched to a gene. The CDR3 sequence is 16 residues long. Germline V CDR1 and CDR2: TSWWSYY, QGS. In nucleotides, the CDR3 is TGTGCTCTTGGGGAACTGGGGATACCCGCTCATGATAAACTCATCTTT. It translates to CALGELGIPAHDKLIF.

The chain couples TRDV1 to TRDJ1; D is undetermined. The germline V gene encodes CDR1 TSWWSYY and CDR2 QGS. The CDR3 sequence is 15 residues long. The V and J ends lost 0 bases and 3 bases respectively, with 11 bases between them. The DNA of the CDR3 is TGTGCTCTTGGGGAACTAGCCCACTTCGCCGATAAACTCATCTTT. Translating it yields CALGELAHFADKLIF.

This clone was seen a few times. The rearrangement links TRDV1 to TRDJ1; a possible D gene is TRDD3 (6 bases). This CDR3 has 21 amino acids. Germline V gives CDR1 TSWWSYY, CDR2 QGS. The V and J ends lost 7 bases and 0 bases respectively, with 33 bases between them. The CDR3 is CALVAPTGNSSRGKYTDKLIF. The CDR3 coding sequence is TGTGCTCTTGTGGCCCCAACCGGTAATTCCTCCCGGGGGAAGTACACCGATAAACTCATCTTT.

This clone was found a few times. The gene calls are TRDV2 and TRDJ1; TRDD3 agrees at 12 bases. CDR1 GEAIGNYY and CDR2 EKD come from the germline V gene. This CDR3 comprises 17 residues. Trimming took 6 bases from V and 0 from J; bases not matched to a gene: 10. CDR3 protein: CACPPLLGDTYTDKLIF. The CDR3 nucleotides are TGTGCCTGTCCCCCTCTACTGGGGGATACCTACACCGATAAACTCATCTTT.